One and the same sample provided the 30 T cell receptor beta chains below, sequenced in a study of blood T cell repertoires in COVID-19. TCRdb's table, derived via immunoSEQ multiplex PCR, lists solely in-frame clones and lacks some. Of about 140,000 clones listed, 80% were seen once; the top ten hold about 5%. Sequenced: peripheral blood. Source of these receptors: a woman between 45 and 60 years old with acute or convalescent COVID-19.

The rearrangement joins TRBV7-6 to TRBJ2-2, with D maybe TRBD2 (5 bases). Germline CDR1 SGHVS, CDR2 FNYEAQ. V shed 2 bases and J shed 0 bases, with 10 bases lying between them. There are 16 residues in the CDR3. The CDR3 DNA sequence: TGTGCCAGCAGCTTATTCGAGGGTTCGAACACCGGGGAGCTGTTTTTT. This sequence encodes CASSLFEGSNTGELFF.

V usage is TRBV19 and J usage is TRBJ1-2, with D hard to call. CDR1 is LNHDA, CDR2 SQIVND, per germline (reference sequence). The CDR3 has 12 residues. V was clipped by 4 bases and J by 8 bases, with 11 bases between them. The CDR3 region is CASSTSGRGYTF. DNA of the CDR3: TGTGCCAGTAGTACTTCGGGTAGGGGCTACACCTTC.

This chain uses TRBV4-3 with TRBJ2-7, with TRBD2 identical over 12 bases. There are 17 residues in the CDR3. Germline V gives CDR1 LGHNA, CDR2 YSLEER. V lost 0 bases to trimming and J lost 7 bases; unmatched junction nucleotides: 10. This chain's CDR3 is CASSQEVITSGGREQYF. CDR3 coding DNA: TGCGCCAGCAGCCAAGAAGTGATTACTAGCGGGGGGCGGGAGCAGTACTTC.

This clone was recorded only once. This chain links TRBV7-6 with TRBJ1-6; D gene unclear. Germline CDR1 is SGHVS and CDR2 is FNYEAQ. Trimming left V 1 base short and J 5 bases short, with 9 bases between. CDR3 length: 15 residues. CDR3 sequence reads: CASSLVQANNSPLHF. The CDR3, as DNA: TGTGCCAGCAGCTTAGTGCAGGCAAATAATTCACCCCTCCACTTT.

This CDR3 is CASSTGTNANTGELFF. In DNA form, the CDR3 reads TGTGCCAGCTCAACCGGGACAAACGCGAACACCGGGGAGCTGTTTTTT. The chain links TRBV18 to TRBJ2-2, with D possibly TRBD1 on 6 matching bases. The CDR3 loop spans 16 amino acids. The germline CDR1 and CDR2 sequences are KGHSH and LQKENI. V lost 5 bases and J lost 0, with 13 bases in between.

The chain links TRBV12-3 or TRBV12-4 to TRBJ1-1; 7 bases fit TRBD1. The V gene end was trimmed by 6 bases and the J gene end by 7 bases; junction bases not matched to a gene: 5. This CDR3 comprises 12 residues. The CDR3: CASRTGVFEAFF. The CDR3 DNA reads as TGTGCCAGCAGAACAGGGGTCTTTGAAGCTTTCTTT.

The chain is built from TRBV9 and TRBJ2-1, with 7 bases fitting TRBD2. This CDR3 has 16 amino acids. Trimming at V came to 3 bases and at J to 0 bases, leaving 6 bases not matched to a gene. CDR1 is SGDLS, CDR2 YYNGEE, per germline. As DNA, the CDR3 is TGTGCCAGCAGCGCAGGAGCGGGAACCTCCTACAATGAGCAGTTCTTC. Translated: CASSAGAGTSYNEQFF.

The chain is built from TRBV28 and TRBJ1-2; D may be TRBD1 (6 bases). CDR3 length: 14 residues. The germline V gene encodes CDR1 MDHEN and CDR2 SYDVKM. V was trimmed by 6 bases and J by 7 bases, leaving 18 bases between them. The CDR3 DNA reads as TGTGCCAGCAGCTCCGGACAGCCTCCGACTGGCTACACCTTC. Translation gives CASSSGQPPTGYTF.

The V call is TRBV27, the J call TRBJ1-6; a possible D gene is TRBD1 (5 bases). CDR3 length equals 14 residues. Trimming took 6 bases from V and 10 from J, leaving 16 bases between them. The germline gives CDR1 MNHEY, CDR2 SMNVEV (reference sequence). CDR3 nucleotide sequence: TGTGCCAGCAGCTTCGGGCAGGGAATCTCACCCCTCCACTTT. It codes for CASSFGQGISPLHF.

The J gene is TRBJ1-1, the V gene TRBV5-1; TRBD1 matches 8 bases. Germline CDR1 is SGHRS and CDR2 is YFSETQ. After removal of 0 bases from V and 1 base from J, the junction contained 5 bases not matched to a gene. This CDR3 spans 16 amino acids. The CDR3 region has the DNA TGCGCCAGCAGCTTGGTATACAGGGGGAAGAACACTGAAGCTTTCTTT. Translating gives CASSLVYRGKNTEAFF.

The chain recombines TRBV19 with TRBJ2-7; 8 nucleotides line up with TRBD1. J was trimmed by 1 base and V by 5 bases; bases with no gene match: 4. Looked up from germline, CDR1 is LNHDA and CDR2 is SQIVND (reference sequence). The CDR3 is 14 amino acids. The CDR3, as DNA: TGTGCCAGTAGTGGGACAGGCCCTTCCTACGAGCAGTACTTC. Amino acids: CASSGTGPSYEQYF.

Turning to this clone: Other DNA sequences in this specimen translate into the identical CDR3. The chain joins TRBV7-2 to TRBJ2-3; 11 nucleotides agree with TRBD2. After removal of 5 bases from V and 3 bases from J, the junction contained 7 bases not matched to a gene. The CDR3 contains 16 residues. Per germline, CDR1 SGHTA and CDR2 FQGNSA. CDR3 DNA: TGTGCCAGCAGCCCTAGCGGGGGGAGGGTAACAGATACGCAGTATTTT. Amino acids: CASSPSGGRVTDTQYF.

This sequence joins TRBV6-5 and TRBJ1-1, with D maybe TRBD1 (5 bases). Germline V gives CDR1 MNHEY, CDR2 SVGAGI. V was clipped by 6 bases and J by 4 bases, with 12 bases between them. The CDR3 has 13 residues. The CDR3 loop is CASRGHGGTEAFF. In DNA form, the CDR3 reads TGTGCCAGCAGAGGGCACGGGGGCACTGAAGCTTTCTTT.

The chain employs TRBV2 and TRBJ2-2; 9 bases line up with TRBD1. CDR3 length equals 14 residues. Germline values: CDR1 SNHLY, CDR2 FYNNEI. After removal of 11 bases from V and 6 bases from J, the junction contained 10 bases not matched to a gene. The CDR3 sequence is CAAGDRATAGELFF. The CDR3 coding sequence is TGTGCCGCGGGGGACAGGGCTACCGCCGGGGAGCTGTTTTTT.

The V call is TRBV27, the J call TRBJ1-6; tentatively, D is TRBD1 (5 bases). This CDR3 is built from 19 residues. Germline V CDR1 and CDR2: MNHEY, SMNVEV (reference sequence). Deletions cut 3 bases from V and 0 bases from J, with 18 bases between. This CDR3 reads CASSFRTIRGSSYNSPLHF. CDR3 DNA: TGTGCCAGCAGTTTCAGAACGATTCGGGGGAGCTCCTATAATTCACCCCTCCACTTT.

The genes are TRBV6-1 and TRBJ2-6; 9 nucleotides line up with TRBD1. The CDR3 is 17 amino acids. J lost 3 bases, V lost 0 bases, and 3 bases had no gene match. Germline loops: CDR1 MNHNS, CDR2 SASEGT. The chain's CDR3 is CASSEATGGSGANVLTF. The DNA for the CDR3 is TGTGCCAGCAGTGAAGCGACAGGGGGTAGTGGGGCCAACGTCCTGACTTTC.

In this sample, this clone turned up a few times. The chain is built from TRBV6-2 or TRBV6-3 and TRBJ2-7, with 8 bases aligning to TRBD1. The CDR3 runs to 15 residues. V lost 5 bases to trimming and J lost 4 bases; unmatched junction nucleotides: 10. Germline assignment: CDR1 MNHEY and CDR2 SVGEGT. The DNA for the CDR3 is TGTGCCAGCAGTCGTCCGGGACAGGTAGGATACGAGCAGTACTTC. It encodes CASSRPGQVGYEQYF.

The rearrangement links TRBV27 to TRBJ1-2; D may be TRBD1 (6 bases). The CDR3 sequence is 12 residues long. The germline gives CDR1 MNHEY, CDR2 SMNVEV (reference sequence). V dropped 5 bases and J dropped 8 bases, with 12 bases sitting between them. Here the CDR3 DNA reads TGTGCCAGCAGTCTAACAGGGAAAGGCTACACCTTC. This codes for CASSLTGKGYTF.

This clone showed up just a few times. J is TRBJ1-4 and V is TRBV4-2; 8 bases line up with TRBD1. Germline trimming cut 5 bases from V and 5 bases from J; bases unmatched to any gene: 10. The CDR3 extends over 16 amino acids. Germline-derived CDR1 and CDR2 are LGHNA and YNFKEQ. The CDR3 loop reads CASSDPGTGLNEKLFF. The CDR3 coding sequence is TGTGCCAGCAGCGACCCCGGGACAGGACTAAATGAAAAACTGTTTTTT.

The rearrangement links TRBV2 to TRBJ2-1, with D perhaps matching TRBD1 (7 bases). V was clipped by 8 bases and J by 6 bases, with 20 bases between them. Germline V gene data show CDR1 as SNHLY and CDR2 as FYNNEI. The CDR3 extends over 15 amino acids. This CDR3 reads CASPIRQGGRNEQFF. The CDR3, as DNA: TGTGCCAGCCCTATTCGACAGGGAGGTCGCAATGAGCAGTTCTTC.

This chain joins TRBV5-1 and TRBJ2-1; 8 bases agree with TRBD1. Germline CDR1 SGHRS, CDR2 YFSETQ. Trimming took 2 bases from V and 7 from J; bases not matched to a gene: 14. There are 17 residues in the CDR3. The CDR3 nucleotides are TGCGCCAGCAGCTTACTAAAAGGACAGGGTTTTGGGAATGAGCAGTTCTTC. Its protein product is CASSLLKGQGFGNEQFF.

This clone was seen only once. V is TRBV7-3 and J is TRBJ2-3, with 7 bases aligning to TRBD1. Trimming at V came to 5 bases and at J to 1 base, leaving 6 bases not matched to a gene. Germline-derived CDR1 and CDR2 are SGHTA and FQGTGA. This CDR3 spans 15 amino acids. CDR3 DNA: TGTGCCAGCAGCCAAACCCAGGGGGGCACAGATACGCAGTATTTT. Protein sequence: CASSQTQGGTDTQYF.

Only one count was recorded for this clone. The rearrangement uses TRBV29-1 and TRBJ2-5, with D tentatively TRBD2 (5 bases). The germline CDR1 and CDR2 sequences are SQVTM and ANQGSEA. The CDR3 runs to 14 residues. The V and J ends lost 3 bases and 1 base respectively, with 12 bases between them. CDR3 in DNA: TGCAGCGTTGATTCCGGGGAGTTCCAAGAGACCCAGTACTTC. Amino acid sequence: CSVDSGEFQETQYF.

The V call is TRBV19, the J call TRBJ1-3; 8 nucleotides agree with TRBD1. The CDR3 spans 15 residues. Germline trimming cut 5 bases from V and 5 bases from J; bases unmatched to any gene: 8. The V gene's germline CDR1 is LNHDA and CDR2 SQIVND (reference sequence). Here the CDR3 DNA reads TGTGCCAGTAGTTCTACAGGGGGATCGAGAAACACCATATATTTT. The encoded protein is CASSSTGGSRNTIYF.

This clone was seen only once. The chain couples TRBV29-1 to TRBJ1-1; 7 positions match TRBD1. The germline V gene has CDR1 SQVTM and CDR2 ANQGSEA. The CDR3 runs to 12 residues. V gave up 4 bases and J gave up 10 bases; unmatched junction bases: 9. CDR3: CSVGLTGTLAFF. The CDR3 DNA is TGCAGCGTTGGATTGACAGGGACTTTAGCTTTCTTT.

Only one count was recorded for this clone. The V call is TRBV12-5, the J call TRBJ1-4, with 7 bases identical to TRBD1. V gave up 3 bases and J gave up 5 bases; unmatched junction bases: 9. The germline V gene encodes CDR1 LGHNT and CDR2 FRNRAP. This CDR3 has 16 residues. This CDR3 is CASGFLEGQRNEKLFF. In DNA, the CDR3 is TGTGCTAGTGGTTTTCTGGAGGGACAGAGGAATGAAAAACTGTTTTTT.

J is TRBJ1-5 and V is TRBV5-6; unclear D gene. Deletions cut 4 bases from V and 0 bases from J, with 8 bases between. There are 14 residues in the CDR3. Germline V gene lookup returns CDR1 SGHDT and CDR2 YYEEEE. DNA for the CDR3: TGTGCCAGCAGCCCGGGGTATAGCAATCAGCCCCAGCATTTT. Protein sequence: CASSPGYSNQPQHF.

This clone is a singleton in its sample. The chain recombines TRBV27 with TRBJ1-5, with D possibly being TRBD1 (6 bases). This CDR3 has 14 amino acids. Germline V lookup: CDR1 MNHEY, CDR2 SMNVEV (reference sequence). The V and J ends lost 3 bases and 7 bases respectively, with 13 bases between them. For the CDR3, the DNA is TGTGCCAGCAGTTTTGCGACAGGCGGCCAGCCCCAGCATTTT. Translation gives CASSFATGGQPQHF.

This clone showed up just a few times. This sequence joins TRBV7-2 and TRBJ1-6; no clear D gene. The CDR3 totals 11 residues. Trimming removed 5 bases from V and 7 bases from J, with 3 bases in between. Germline CDR1 SGHTA, CDR2 FQGNSA. CDR3 bases: TGTGCCAGCAGCGGCAATTCACCCCTCCACTTT. It codes for CASSGNSPLHF.

The CDR3, as DNA: TGCGCCAGCAGCTTGGGAGGGACAGGGGACACCATATATTTT. It translates to CASSLGGTGDTIYF. This chain connects TRBV5-1 to TRBJ1-3, with TRBD1 matching over 10 bases. Germline values: CDR1 SGHRS, CDR2 YFSETQ. The CDR3 is made up of 14 amino acids. The V segment lost 0 bases and the J segment 8 bases; nucleotides outside the gene matches: 2.